This TCR beta chain was identified during a study of CD8 T cells in Susac syndrome. Sequencing targeted TCR beta in blood CD8+ and CD4+ T cells. An input of about 0.5 to 1 ug of RNA was subjected to reverse transcription using random hexamers. In TCRdb, the immunoSEQ multiplex PCR reads were re-called with MiXCR into one record per CDR3 protein. The data show about 180,000 distinct CDR3 sequences, with under 95% seen just once and 0.12% held by the top ten. The sample was CD4+ T cells from PBMCs. The sequence derives from a human donor with Susac syndrome.

This CDR3 reads CASSLVQGAYSYGYTF. As DNA, the CDR3 is TGTGCCAGCAGCTTAGTGCAGGGGGCGTATAGCTATGGCTACACCTTC. This rearrangement joins TRBV7-2 to TRBJ1-2; TRBD1 aligns across 8 bases. Germline loops: CDR1 SGHTA, CDR2 FQGNSA. This CDR3 spans 16 amino acids. V lost 1 base, J lost 4 bases, and 8 bases stayed unmatched.